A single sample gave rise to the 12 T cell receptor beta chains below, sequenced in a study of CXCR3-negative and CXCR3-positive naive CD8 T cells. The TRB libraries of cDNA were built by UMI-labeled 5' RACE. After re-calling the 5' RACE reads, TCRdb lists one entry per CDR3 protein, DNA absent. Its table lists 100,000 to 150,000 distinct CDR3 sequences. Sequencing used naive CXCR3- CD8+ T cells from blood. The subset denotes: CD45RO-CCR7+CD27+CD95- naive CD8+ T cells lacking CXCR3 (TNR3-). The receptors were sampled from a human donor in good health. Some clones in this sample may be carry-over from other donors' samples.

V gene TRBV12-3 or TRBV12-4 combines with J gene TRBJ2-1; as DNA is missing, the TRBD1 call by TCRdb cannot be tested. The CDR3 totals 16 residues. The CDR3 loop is CASSLSGRFSYNEQFF.

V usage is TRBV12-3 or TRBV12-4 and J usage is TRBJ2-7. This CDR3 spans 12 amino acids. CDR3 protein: CASSLSMYEQYF.

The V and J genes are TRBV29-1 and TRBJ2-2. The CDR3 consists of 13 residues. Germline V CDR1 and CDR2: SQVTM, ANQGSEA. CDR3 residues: CSAPRVDTGELFF.

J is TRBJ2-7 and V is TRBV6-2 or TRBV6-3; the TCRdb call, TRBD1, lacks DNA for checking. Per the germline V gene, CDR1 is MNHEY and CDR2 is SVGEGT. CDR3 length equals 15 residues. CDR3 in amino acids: CASSIFWGRRYEQYF.

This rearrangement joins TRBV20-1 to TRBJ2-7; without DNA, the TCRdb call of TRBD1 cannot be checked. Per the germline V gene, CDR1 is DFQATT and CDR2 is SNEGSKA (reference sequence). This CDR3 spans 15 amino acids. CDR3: CSARDWGRATYEQYF.

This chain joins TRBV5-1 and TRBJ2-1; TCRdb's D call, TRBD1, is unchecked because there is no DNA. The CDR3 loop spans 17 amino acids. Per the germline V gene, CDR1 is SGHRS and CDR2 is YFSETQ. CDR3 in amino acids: CASSLLNPGQGIYEQFF.

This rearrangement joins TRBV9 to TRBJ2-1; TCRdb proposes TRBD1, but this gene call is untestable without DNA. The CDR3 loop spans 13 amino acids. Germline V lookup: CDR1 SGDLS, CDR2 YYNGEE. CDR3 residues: CASSVRGVNEQFF. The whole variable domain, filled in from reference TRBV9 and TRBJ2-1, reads DSGVTQTPKHLITATGQRVTLRCSPRSGDLSVYWYQQSLDQGLQFLIQYYNGEERAKGNILERFSAQQFPDLHSELNLSSLELGDSALYFCASSVRGVNEQFFGPGTRLTVL.

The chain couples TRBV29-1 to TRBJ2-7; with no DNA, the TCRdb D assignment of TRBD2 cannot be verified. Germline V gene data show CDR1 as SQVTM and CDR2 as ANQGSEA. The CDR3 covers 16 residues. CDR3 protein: CSVGLAGEAHGDEQYF.

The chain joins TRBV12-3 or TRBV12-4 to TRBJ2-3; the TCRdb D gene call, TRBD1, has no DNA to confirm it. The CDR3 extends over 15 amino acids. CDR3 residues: CASSLASRGPDTQYF.

The CDR3: CASNDLGYQPYNEQFF. The chain has TRBV6-2 or TRBV6-3 and TRBJ2-1. CDR3 length: 16 amino acids. The germline gives CDR1 MNHEY, CDR2 SVGEGT.

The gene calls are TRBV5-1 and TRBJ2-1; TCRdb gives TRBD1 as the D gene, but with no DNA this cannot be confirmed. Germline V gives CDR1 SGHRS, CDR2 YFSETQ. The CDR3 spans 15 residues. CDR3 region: CASSKTGQEYNEQFF.

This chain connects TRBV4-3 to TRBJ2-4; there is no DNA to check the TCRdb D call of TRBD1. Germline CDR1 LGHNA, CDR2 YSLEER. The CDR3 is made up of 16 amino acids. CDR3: CASSPSLGDRVRIQYF.